The sample holds a few counts of the clone carrying this T cell receptor (beta chain). The antigen remains unidentified. The entry originates in a study of regulatory T cells in long-lasting Graves disease. Findings of the study overall: Exclusively peripheral blood, rather than thyroid tissue, was studied.

Both iRepertoire HTBI primers and Arm-PCR of CDR3 regions were used to build the TCR beta libraries. TCRdb redid the calling of the multiplex PCR reads with MiXCR, one entry per CDR3 protein. The sample yields 400,000 to 500,000 distinct CDR3 sequences, approximately 22% seen once. Time point denoted: persistent/refractory GD, antithyroid drugs over 5 years with positive TRAb. Extracted RNA from PBMCs served as the source of the TCR library. The authors drew around 9 milliliters of peripheral blood into EDTA tubes. This TCR came from a female donor with Graves disease. Here the sequenced sample was peripheral blood mononuclear cells (PBMCs), taken when the disease was refractory, from a patient treated with antithyroid drugs.

DNA for the CDR3: TGTGCCACGAGCGGGGAAGAGACCCAGTACTTC. Its translation: CATSGEETQYF. The V call is TRBV30, the J call TRBJ2-5, with 7 nucleotides matching TRBD2. CDR1 and CDR2 from the germline V gene are GTSNPN and SVGIG (reference sequence). With 8 bases clipped from V and 3 bases from J, the junction kept 3 bases outside the gene matches. CDR3 length equals 11 residues. The complete variable domain, with remaining parts taken from reference TRBV30 and TRBJ2-5, reads SQTIHQWPATLVQPVGSPLSLECTVEGTSNPNLYWYRQAAGRGLQLLFYSVGIGQISSEVPQNLSASRPQDRQFILSSKKLLLSDSGFYLCATSGEETQYFGPGTRLLVL.